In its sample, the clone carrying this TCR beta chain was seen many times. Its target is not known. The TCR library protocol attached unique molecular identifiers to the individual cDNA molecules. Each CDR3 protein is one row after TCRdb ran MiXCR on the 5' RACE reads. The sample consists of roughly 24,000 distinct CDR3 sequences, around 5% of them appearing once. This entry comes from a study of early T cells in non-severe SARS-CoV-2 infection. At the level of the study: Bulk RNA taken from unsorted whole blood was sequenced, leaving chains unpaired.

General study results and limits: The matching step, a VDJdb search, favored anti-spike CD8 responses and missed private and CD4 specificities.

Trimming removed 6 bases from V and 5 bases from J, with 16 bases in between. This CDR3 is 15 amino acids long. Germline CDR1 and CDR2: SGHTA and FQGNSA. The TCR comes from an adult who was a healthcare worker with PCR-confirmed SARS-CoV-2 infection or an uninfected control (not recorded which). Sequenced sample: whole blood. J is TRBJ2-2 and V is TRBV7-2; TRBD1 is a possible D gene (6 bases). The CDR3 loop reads CASRDRSPGTGELFF. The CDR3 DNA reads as TGTGCCAGCAGAGACAGGAGTCCTGGGACCGGGGAGCTGTTTTTT.